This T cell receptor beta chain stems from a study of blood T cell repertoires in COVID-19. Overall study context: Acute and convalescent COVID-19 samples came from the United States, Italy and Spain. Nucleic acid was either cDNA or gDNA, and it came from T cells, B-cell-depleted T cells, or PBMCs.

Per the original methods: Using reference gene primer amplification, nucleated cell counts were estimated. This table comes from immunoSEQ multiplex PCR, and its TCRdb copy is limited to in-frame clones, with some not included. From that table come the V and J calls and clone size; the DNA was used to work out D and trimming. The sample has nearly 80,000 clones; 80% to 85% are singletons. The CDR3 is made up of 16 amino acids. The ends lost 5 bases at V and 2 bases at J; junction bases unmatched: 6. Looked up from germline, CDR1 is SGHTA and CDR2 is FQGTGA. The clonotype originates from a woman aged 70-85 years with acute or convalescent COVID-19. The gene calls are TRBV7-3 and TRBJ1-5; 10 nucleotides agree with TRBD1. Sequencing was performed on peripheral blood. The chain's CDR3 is CASSAGQGPRNQPQHF. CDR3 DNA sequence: TGTGCCAGCAGCGCGGGACAGGGGCCCCGCAATCAGCCCCAGCATTTT.